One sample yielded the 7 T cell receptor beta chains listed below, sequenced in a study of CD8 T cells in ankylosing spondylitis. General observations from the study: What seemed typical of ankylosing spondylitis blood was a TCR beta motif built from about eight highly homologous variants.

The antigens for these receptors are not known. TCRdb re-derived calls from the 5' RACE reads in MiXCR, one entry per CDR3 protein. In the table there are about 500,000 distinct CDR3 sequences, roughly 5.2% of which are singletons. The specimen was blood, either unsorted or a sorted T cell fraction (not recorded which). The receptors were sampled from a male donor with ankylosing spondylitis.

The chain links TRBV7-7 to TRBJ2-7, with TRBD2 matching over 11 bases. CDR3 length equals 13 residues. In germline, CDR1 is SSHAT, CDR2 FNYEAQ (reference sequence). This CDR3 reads CASQAGTSGKRYF. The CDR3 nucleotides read TGTGCTAGTCAAGCCGGGACTAGCGGAAAGCGGTACTTC.

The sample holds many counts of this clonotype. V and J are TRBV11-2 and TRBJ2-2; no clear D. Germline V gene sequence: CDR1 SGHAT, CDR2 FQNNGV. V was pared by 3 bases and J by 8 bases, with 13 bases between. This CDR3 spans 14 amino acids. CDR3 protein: CASSLSDPRGELFF. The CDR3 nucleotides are TGTGCCAGCAGCTTGTCTGACCCCAGAGGGGAGCTGTTTTTT. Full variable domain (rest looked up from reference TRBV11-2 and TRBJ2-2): EAGVAQSPRYKIIEKRQSVAFWCNPISGHATLYWYQQILGQGPKLLIQFQNNGVVDDSQLPKDRFSAERLKGVDSTLKIQPAKLEDSAVYLCASSLSDPRGELFFGEGSRLTVL.

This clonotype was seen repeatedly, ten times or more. The CDR3 bases are TGTGCCAGCAGCTTAGTGGTAGTCGAGCAGTTCTTC. Its translation: CASSLVVVEQFF. The chain couples TRBV7-9 to TRBJ2-1; D is unresolved. Trimming took off 1 base at V and 10 bases at J, with 8 bases between the two ends. The CDR3 has 12 residues. Germline V gene lookup returns CDR1 SEHNR and CDR2 FQNEAQ (reference sequence).

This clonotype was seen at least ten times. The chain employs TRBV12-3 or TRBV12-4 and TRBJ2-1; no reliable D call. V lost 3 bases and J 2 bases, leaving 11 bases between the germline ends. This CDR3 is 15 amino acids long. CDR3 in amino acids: CASSFGPGTYNEQFF. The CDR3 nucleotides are TGTGCCAGCAGTTTTGGCCCCGGAACCTACAATGAGCAGTTCTTC.

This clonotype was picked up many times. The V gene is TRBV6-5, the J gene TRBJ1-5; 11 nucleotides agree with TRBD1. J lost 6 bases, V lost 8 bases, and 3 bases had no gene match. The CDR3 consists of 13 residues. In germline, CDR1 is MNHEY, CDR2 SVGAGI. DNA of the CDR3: TGTGCCAGCGGGGACAGGGGGAGTCAGCCCCAGCATTTT. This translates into CASGDRGSQPQHF.

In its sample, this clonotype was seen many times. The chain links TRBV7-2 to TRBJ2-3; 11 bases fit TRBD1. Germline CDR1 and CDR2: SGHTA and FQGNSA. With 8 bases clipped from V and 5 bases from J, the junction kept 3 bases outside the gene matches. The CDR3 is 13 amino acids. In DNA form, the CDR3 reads TGTGCCAGCGGGACAGGGGGTGGAGATACGCAGTATTTT. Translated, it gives CASGTGGGDTQYF.

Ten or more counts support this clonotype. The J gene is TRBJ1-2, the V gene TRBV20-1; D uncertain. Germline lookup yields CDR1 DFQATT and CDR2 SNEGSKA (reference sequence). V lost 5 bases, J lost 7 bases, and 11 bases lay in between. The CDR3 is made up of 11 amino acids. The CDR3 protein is CSAPRATGYTF. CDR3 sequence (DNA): TGCAGTGCTCCACGGGCCACTGGCTACACCTTC.